The 11 T cell receptor beta chains presented below share a single source sample, sequenced in a study of beta chain features in type 1 diabetes. These TCRs' antigens remain unknown. Of the isolated RNA, all was reverse transcribed, and so the sequenced material was expressed TCRB transcripts. Assay: immunoSEQ multiplex PCR; the TCRdb copy retains only in-frame clones and omits some. The table lists approximately 270,000 clones, 14% of them singletons. Study conclusions and caveats: TCRB CDR3 length was moderately but significantly reduced in all four CD4+ subsets of Type 1 diabetes patients.

Sequenced: naive CD4+ T cells from blood. These receptor sequences come from a man under 40 with type 1 diabetes.

The V call is TRBV7-9, the J call TRBJ2-6, with D perhaps TRBD2 (6 bases). The V and J ends lost 2 bases and 3 bases respectively, with 8 bases between them. Germline CDR1 SEHNR, CDR2 FQNEAQ (reference sequence). The CDR3 spans 15 residues. The chain's CDR3 is CASSLWGDGANVLTF. The CDR3, as DNA: TGTGCCAGCAGCTTATGGGGGGATGGGGCCAACGTCCTGACTTTC.

The chain recombines TRBV2 with TRBJ1-5; D not certain. Germline CDR1 and CDR2: SNHLY and FYNNEI. This CDR3 region has 14 residues. The V gene lost 7 bases and the J gene lost 1 base, with 11 bases spanning the gap. The CDR3 spells CASNWGGSNQPQHF. In nucleotides, the CDR3 is TGTGCCAGCAATTGGGGAGGAAGCAATCAGCCCCAGCATTTT.

There are a few counts of this clone. The rearrangement joins TRBV9 to TRBJ1-2; 9 nucleotides match TRBD1. V gave up 3 bases and J gave up 8 bases; unmatched junction bases: 14. This CDR3 comprises 16 residues. The germline gives CDR1 SGDLS, CDR2 YYNGEE. The CDR3 sequence: CASSGEGDRVFVGYTF. Written as DNA, the CDR3 is TGTGCCAGCAGCGGGGAGGGGGACAGGGTATTCGTGGGCTACACCTTC.

The CDR3 loop reads CASSLDAGAAQDTQYF. The CDR3 region has the DNA TGTGCCAGCAGCTTAGACGCGGGAGCGGCACAGGATACGCAGTATTTT. The V call is TRBV7-2, the J call TRBJ2-3, with 7 bases identical to TRBD2. Germline values: CDR1 SGHTA, CDR2 FQGNSA. The V segment lost 1 base and the J segment 6 bases; nucleotides outside the gene matches: 10. This CDR3 has 16 amino acids.

The table lists this clone with a few counts. V and J are TRBV18 and TRBJ2-1; 7 bases match TRBD2. Germline values: CDR1 KGHSH, CDR2 LQKENI. Germline trimming cut 3 bases from V and 9 bases from J; bases unmatched to any gene: 8. CDR3 length equals 14 residues. The CDR3 sequence: CASSPRELGSEQFF. The CDR3, as DNA: TGTGCCAGCTCACCGCGGGAGCTGGGCAGTGAGCAGTTCTTC.

There are a few counts of this clone. This chain links TRBV9 with TRBJ2-1, with a tentative D call TRBD2 (5 bases). The germline V gene encodes CDR1 SGDLS and CDR2 YYNGEE. V lost 3 bases and J lost 5, with 15 bases in between. CDR3 length equals 15 residues. This CDR3 is CASSAEGLIHNEQFF. DNA of the CDR3: TGTGCCAGCAGCGCCGAGGGCCTTATACACAATGAGCAGTTCTTC.

The chain is built from TRBV7-3 and TRBJ2-5, with a weak D call TRBD1 (5 bases). The CDR3 length is 15 residues. Germline loops: CDR1 SGHTA, CDR2 FQGTGA. The V end lost 2 bases, the J end lost 2 bases, and 12 bases lay between the germline ends. CDR3 sequence reads: CASSLVGRLQETQYF. CDR3 nucleotides: TGTGCCAGCAGCTTAGTGGGGCGGCTACAAGAGACCCAGTACTTC.

Only a few counts were recorded for this clone. V usage is TRBV5-6 and J usage is TRBJ2-7; tentatively, D is TRBD1 (5 bases). Looked up from germline, CDR1 is SGHDT and CDR2 is YYEEEE. This CDR3 has 12 amino acids. V was cut by 4 bases and J by 3 bases, with 8 bases left in between. Written as DNA, the CDR3 is TGTGCCAGCAGCAAGACAGTCTACGAGCAGTACTTC. Translating it yields CASSKTVYEQYF.

The chain links TRBV27 to TRBJ1-2; a possible D gene is TRBD1 (6 bases). Germline-derived CDR1 and CDR2 are MNHEY and SMNVEV (reference sequence). The CDR3 is made up of 14 amino acids. V lost 2 bases to trimming and J lost 4 bases, with 11 bases between them. In DNA form, the CDR3 reads TGTGCCAGCAGTTTAAGGGGGTCGGGCTATGGCTACACCTTC. It codes for CASSLRGSGYGYTF.

This clone turned up a few times. The chain has TRBV30 and TRBJ2-5; TRBD2 matches at 7 bases. The V segment lost 0 bases and the J segment 0 bases; nucleotides outside the gene matches: 4. This CDR3 region has 15 residues. From germline, CDR1 is GTSNPN and CDR2 SVGIG (reference sequence). For the CDR3, the DNA is TGTGCCTGGAGTGTAGGAGCGGGAAACCAAGAGACCCAGTACTTC. Its protein product is CAWSVGAGNQETQYF.

This clone appeared a few times. This chain connects TRBV20-1 to TRBJ2-5; a possible D gene is TRBD1 (5 bases). CDR1 is DFQATT and CDR2 is SNEGSKA in the germline V gene (reference sequence). The CDR3 contains 10 residues. Between the trimmed V and J ends, which lost 8 bases and 5 bases, there was a span of 9 bases. The chain's CDR3 is CSYRKETQYF. The CDR3 DNA is TGCAGTTACAGGAAGGAGACCCAGTACTTC.